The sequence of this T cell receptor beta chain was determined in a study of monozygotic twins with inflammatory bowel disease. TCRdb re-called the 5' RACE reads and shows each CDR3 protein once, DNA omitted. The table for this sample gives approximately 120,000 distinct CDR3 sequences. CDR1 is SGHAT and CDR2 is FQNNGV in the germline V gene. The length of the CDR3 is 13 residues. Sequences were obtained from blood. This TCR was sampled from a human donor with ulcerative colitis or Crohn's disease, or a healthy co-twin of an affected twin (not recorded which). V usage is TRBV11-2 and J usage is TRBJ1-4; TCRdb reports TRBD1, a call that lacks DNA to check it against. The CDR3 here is CASSPGRNEKLFF.